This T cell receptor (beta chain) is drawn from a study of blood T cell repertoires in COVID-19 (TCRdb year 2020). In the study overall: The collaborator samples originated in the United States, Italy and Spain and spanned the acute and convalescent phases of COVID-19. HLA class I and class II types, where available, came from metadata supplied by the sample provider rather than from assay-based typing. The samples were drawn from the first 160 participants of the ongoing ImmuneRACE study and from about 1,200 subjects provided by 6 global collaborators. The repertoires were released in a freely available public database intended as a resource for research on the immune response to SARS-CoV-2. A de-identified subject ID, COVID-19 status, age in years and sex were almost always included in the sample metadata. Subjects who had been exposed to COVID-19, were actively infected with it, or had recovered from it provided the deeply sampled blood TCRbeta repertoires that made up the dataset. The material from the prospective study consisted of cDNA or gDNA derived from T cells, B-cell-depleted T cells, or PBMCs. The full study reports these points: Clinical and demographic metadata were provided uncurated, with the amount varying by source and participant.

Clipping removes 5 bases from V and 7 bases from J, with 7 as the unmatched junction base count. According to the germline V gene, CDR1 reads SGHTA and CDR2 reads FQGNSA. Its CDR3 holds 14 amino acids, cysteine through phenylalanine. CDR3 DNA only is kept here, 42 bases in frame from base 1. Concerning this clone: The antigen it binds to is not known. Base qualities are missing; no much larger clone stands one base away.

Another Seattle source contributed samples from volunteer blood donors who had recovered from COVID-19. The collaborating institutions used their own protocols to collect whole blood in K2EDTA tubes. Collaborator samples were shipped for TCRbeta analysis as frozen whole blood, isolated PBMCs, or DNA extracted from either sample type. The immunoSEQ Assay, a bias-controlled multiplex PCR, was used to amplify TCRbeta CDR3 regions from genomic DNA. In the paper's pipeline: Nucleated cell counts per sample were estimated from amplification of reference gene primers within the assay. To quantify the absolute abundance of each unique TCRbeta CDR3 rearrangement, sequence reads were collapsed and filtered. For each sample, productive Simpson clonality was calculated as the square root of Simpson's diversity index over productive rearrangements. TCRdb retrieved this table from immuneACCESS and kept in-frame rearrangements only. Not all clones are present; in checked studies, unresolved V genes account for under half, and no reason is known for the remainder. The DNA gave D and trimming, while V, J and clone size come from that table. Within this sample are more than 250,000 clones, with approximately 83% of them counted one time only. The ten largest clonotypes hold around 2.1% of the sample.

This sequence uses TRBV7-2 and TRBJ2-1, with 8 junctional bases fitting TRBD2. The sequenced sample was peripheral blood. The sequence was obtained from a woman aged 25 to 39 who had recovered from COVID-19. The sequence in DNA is TGTGCCAGCAGCACAGGGACTAGTCTAAATGAGCAGTTCTTC. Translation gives CASSTGTSLNEQFF. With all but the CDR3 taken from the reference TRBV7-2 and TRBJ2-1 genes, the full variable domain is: GAGVSQSPSNKVTEKGKDVELRCDPISGHTALYWYRQSLGQGLEFLIYFQGNSAPDKSGLPSDRFSAERTGGSVSTLTIQRTQQEDSAVYLCASSTGTSLNEQFFGPGTRLTVL.